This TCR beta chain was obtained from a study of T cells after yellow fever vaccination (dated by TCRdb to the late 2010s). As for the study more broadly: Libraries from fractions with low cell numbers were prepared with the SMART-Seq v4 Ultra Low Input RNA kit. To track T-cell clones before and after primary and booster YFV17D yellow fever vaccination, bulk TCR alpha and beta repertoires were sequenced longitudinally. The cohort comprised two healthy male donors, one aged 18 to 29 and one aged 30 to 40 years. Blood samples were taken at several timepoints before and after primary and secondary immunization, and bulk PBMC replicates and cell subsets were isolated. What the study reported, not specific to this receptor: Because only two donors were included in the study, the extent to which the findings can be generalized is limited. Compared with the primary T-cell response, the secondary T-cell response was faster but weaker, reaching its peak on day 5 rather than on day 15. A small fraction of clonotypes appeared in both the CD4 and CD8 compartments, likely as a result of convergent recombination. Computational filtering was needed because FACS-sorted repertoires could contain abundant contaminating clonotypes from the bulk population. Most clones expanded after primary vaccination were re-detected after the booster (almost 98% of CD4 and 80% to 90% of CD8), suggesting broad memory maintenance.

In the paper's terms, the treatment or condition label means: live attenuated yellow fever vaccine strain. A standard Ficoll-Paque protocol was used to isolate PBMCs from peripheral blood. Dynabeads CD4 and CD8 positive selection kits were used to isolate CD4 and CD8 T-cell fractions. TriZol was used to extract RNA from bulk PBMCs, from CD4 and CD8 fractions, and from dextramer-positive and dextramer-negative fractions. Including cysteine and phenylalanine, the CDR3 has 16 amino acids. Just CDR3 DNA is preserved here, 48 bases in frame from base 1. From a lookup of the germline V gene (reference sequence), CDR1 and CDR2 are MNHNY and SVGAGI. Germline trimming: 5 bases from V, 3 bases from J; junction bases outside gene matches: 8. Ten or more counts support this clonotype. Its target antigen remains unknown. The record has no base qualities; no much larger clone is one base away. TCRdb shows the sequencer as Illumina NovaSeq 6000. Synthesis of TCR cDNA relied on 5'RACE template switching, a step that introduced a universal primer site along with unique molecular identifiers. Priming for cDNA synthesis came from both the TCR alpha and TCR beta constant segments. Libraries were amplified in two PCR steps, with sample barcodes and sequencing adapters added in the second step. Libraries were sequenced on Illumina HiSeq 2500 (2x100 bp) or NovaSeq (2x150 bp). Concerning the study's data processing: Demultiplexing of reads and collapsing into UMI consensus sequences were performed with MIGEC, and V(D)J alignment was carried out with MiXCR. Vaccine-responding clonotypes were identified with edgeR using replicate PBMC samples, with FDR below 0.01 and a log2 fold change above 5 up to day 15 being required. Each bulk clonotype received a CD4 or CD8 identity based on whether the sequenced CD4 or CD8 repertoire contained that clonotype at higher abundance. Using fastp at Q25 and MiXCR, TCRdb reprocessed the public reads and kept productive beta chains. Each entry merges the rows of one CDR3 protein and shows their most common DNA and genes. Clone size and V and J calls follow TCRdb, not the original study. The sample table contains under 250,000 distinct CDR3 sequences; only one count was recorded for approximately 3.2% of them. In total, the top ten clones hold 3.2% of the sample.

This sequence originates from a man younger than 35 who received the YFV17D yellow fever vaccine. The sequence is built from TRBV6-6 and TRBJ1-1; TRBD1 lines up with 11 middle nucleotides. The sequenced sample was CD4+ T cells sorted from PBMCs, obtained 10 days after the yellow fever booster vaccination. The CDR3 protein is CASSDGQGASYTEAFF. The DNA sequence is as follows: TGTGCCAGCAGTGACGGACAGGGGGCATCGTACACTGAAGCTTTCTTT.